This is a list of T cell receptor beta chains from one sample in a study of neurological immune-mediated disorders. MiXCR was run by TCRdb on the 5' RACE reads, yielding one entry per CDR3 protein. The table lists some 60,000 distinct CDR3 sequences, 2% to 2.5% of them singletons. The sample comprised PBMCs. Receptors originate from a man aged 50 or older with multiple sclerosis. CDR3s include the opening cysteine and the closing phenylalanine or tryptophan. A D gene is named only where the DNA matches it firmly. Size values are once, few and many counts, or a class for expanded clones, and some rows have none.

13	.	TRBV7-2	TRBJ2-2	many	CASSLDRTGELFF	TGTGCCAGCAGCTTAGATAGGACCGGGGAGCTGTTTTTT
16	TRBD2	TRBV10-3	TRBJ2-5	many	CAISGLAGAGGETQYF	TGTGCCATCAGTGGACTAGCGGGGGCCGGGGGGGAGACCCAGTACTTC
14	.	TRBV5-6	TRBJ2-3	many	CASSRRGVTDTQYF	TGTGCCAGCAGCCGGAGGGGGGTCACAGATACGCAGTATTTT
13	TRBD1	TRBV12-3/TRBV12-4	TRBJ2-5	many	CASTLGQGETQYF	TGTGCCAGCACCTTGGGACAGGGGGAGACCCAGTACTTC
17	.	TRBV7-8	TRBJ2-1	.	CASSLASGPHYYNEQFF	TGTGCCAGCAGCTTAGCGAGTGGACCGCACTACTACAATGAGCAGTTCTTC
16	.	TRBV5-1	TRBJ1-6	many	CASSLTQEVMNSPLHF	TGCGCCAGCAGCTTGACCCAGGAGGTAATGAATTCACCCCTCCACTTT
14	.	TRBV5-6	TRBJ2-3	few	CASSVTVARDTQYF	TGTGCCAGCAGCGTGACAGTCGCCCGAGATACGCAGTATTTT
17	.	TRBV6-1	TRBJ1-6	many	CASSRKGGGDNNSPLHF	TGTGCCAGCAGCCGGAAGGGTGGAGGGGACAATAATTCACCCCTCCACTTT
15	TRBD2	TRBV10-3	TRBJ2-1	many	CAISESAGVGNEQFF	TGTGCCATCAGTGAGTCCGCGGGGGTAGGCAATGAGCAGTTCTTC
15	TRBD1	TRBV5-6	TRBJ1-1	many	CASSLARGLSTEAFF	TGTGCCAGCAGCTTGGCCAGGGGGCTAAGTACTGAAGCTTTCTTT
11	.	TRBV7-2	TRBJ2-5	many	CASRALETQYF	TGTGCCAGCAGGGCCCTGGAGACCCAGTACTTC
12	.	TRBV7-2	TRBJ2-3	many	CASSLDSYTQYF	TGTGCCAGCAGCTTAGACTCGTATACGCAGTATTTT
12	.	TRBV7-2	TRBJ2-1	many	CASSRTGNEQFF	TGTGCCAGCAGCCGAACGGGCAATGAGCAGTTCTTC
16	TRBD2	TRBV6-1	TRBJ2-1	many	CASSEGSGSGGNEQFF	TGTGCCAGCAGTGAAGGGTCCGGTAGCGGGGGGAATGAGCAGTTCTTC
15	TRBD2	TRBV29-1	TRBJ2-5	many	CSVKGTSGVPETQYF	TGCAGCGTGAAAGGGACTAGCGGGGTGCCTGAGACCCAGTACTTC
14	.	TRBV12-3/TRBV12-4	TRBJ1-1	many	CASSPLAGNGEAFF	TGTGCCAGCAGCCCTCTGGCAGGTAATGGTGAAGCTTTCTTT
12	.	TRBV24-1	TRBJ1-5	many	CATSDRDQPQHF	TGTGCCACCAGTGACCGAGATCAGCCCCAGCATTTT
15	TRBD1	TRBV4-3	TRBJ1-1	many	CASSRSGQGGTEAFF	TGCGCCAGCAGCCGATCGGGACAGGGTGGGACTGAAGCTTTCTTT
16	TRBD2	TRBV12-3/TRBV12-4	TRBJ2-3	many	CASSPGLAGATDTQYF	TGTGCCAGCAGTCCTGGACTAGCGGGGGCCACAGATACGCAGTATTTT
13	.	TRBV20-1	TRBJ1-1	.	CSAPPGAFTEAFF	TGCAGTGCGCCGCCGGGGGCGTTCACTGAAGCTTTCTTT
16	TRBD2	TRBV7-6	TRBJ2-2	.	CASSPWTSANTGELFF	TGTGCCAGCAGCCCTTGGACTAGCGCCAACACCGGGGAGCTGTTTTTT
14	.	TRBV5-1	TRBJ1-5	many	CASRVTVGNQPQHF	TGCGCCAGCAGAGTCACAGTCGGTAATCAGCCCCAGCATTTT